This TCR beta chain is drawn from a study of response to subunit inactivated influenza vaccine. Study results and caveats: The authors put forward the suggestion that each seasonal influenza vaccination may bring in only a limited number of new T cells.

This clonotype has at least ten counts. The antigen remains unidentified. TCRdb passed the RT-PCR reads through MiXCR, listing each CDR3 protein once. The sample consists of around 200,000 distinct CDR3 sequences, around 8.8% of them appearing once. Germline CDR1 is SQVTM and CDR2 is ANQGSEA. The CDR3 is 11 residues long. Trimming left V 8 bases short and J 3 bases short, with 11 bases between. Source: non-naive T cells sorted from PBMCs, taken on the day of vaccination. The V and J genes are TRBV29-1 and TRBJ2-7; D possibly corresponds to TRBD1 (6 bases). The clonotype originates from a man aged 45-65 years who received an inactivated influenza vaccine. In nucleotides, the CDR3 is TGCAGCATCCGGGACAACTACGAGCAGTACTTC. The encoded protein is CSIRDNYEQYF.